The present T cell receptor (beta chain) was sequenced within a study of T cells in Graves' hyperthyroidism and ophthalmopathy. Turning to the study itself: Pretreatment peripheral blood was obtained at initial diagnosis. Regarding the study as a whole: Researchers report that a 13 V-J model separated ophthalmopathy from stable hyperthyroidism. Expanded thyroid clonotypes (above 0.001) were mostly also found in blood.

In its sample, this clonotype was seen many times. Its antigen is not known. Disease duration under 2 months; hyperthyroidism patients were aged 18 to 65. Amplification of TCR beta CDR3 regions used RNA as the template. The primer set for the first-round RT-PCR of the TCR CDR3 was HTBI. From the multiplex PCR reads, TCRdb called clonotypes with MiXCR, one entry per CDR3 protein. Among about 760,000 distinct CDR3 sequences, approximately 36% were seen once, and the ten largest hold roughly 30%. The CDR3 sequence is 16 residues long. CDR1 and CDR2 (germline): SGHTA, FQGNSA. The J segment lost 10 bases and the V segment lost 1 base, leaving 15 bases of the junction unmatched.

The chain has TRBV7-2 and TRBJ2-5; 7 nucleotides match TRBD2. Sequenced sample: blood. This sequence originates from a woman between 35 and 50 years old with Graves' hyperthyroidism. This chain's CDR3 is CASSLGASGQRERQYF. In nucleotides, the CDR3 is TGTGCCAGCAGCTTAGGTGCTAGCGGCCAGAGGGAGCGCCAGTACTTC. Complete variable domain (other parts from reference TRBV7-2 and TRBJ2-5): GAGVSQSPSNKVTEKGKDVELRCDPISGHTALYWYRQSLGQGLEFLIYFQGNSAPDKSGLPSDRFSAERTGGSVSTLTIQRTQQEDSAVYLCASSLGASGQRERQYFGPGTRLLVL.